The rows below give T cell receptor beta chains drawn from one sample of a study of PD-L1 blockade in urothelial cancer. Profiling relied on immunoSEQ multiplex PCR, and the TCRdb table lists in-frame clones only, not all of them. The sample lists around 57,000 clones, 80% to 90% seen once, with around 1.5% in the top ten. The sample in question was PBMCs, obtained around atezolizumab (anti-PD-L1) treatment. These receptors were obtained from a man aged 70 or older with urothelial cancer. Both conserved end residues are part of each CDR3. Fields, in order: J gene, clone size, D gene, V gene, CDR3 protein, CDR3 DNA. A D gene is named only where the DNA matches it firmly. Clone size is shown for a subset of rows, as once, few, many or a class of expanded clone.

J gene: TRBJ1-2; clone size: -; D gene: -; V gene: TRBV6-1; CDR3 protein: CASSANRDLSVGYTF; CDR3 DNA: TGTGCCAGCAGTGCGAACCGGGACTTGAGCGTTGGCTACACCTTC
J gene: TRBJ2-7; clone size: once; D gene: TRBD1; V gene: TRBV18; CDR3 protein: CASSPLGTGGVGEQYF; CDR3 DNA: TGTGCCAGCTCACCGCTCGGGACAGGGGGAGTGGGGGAGCAGTACTTC
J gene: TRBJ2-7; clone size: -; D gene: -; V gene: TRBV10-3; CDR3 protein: CAISESSYRDGPYEQYF; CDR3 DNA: TGTGCCATCAGTGAGTCCTCTTACAGGGACGGCCCCTACGAGCAGTACTTC
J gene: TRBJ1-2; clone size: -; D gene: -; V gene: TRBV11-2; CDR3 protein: CASSSRPGHLNYGYTF; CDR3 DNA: TGTGCCAGCAGCTCAAGACCGGGACACCTAAACTATGGCTACACCTTC
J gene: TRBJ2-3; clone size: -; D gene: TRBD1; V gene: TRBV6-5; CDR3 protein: CASSYVSGQATQYF; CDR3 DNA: TGTGCCAGCAGTTACGTTTCGGGACAGGCTACGCAGTATTTT
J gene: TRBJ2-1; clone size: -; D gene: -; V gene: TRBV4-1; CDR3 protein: CASSQTRNEQFF; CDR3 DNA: TGCGCCAGCAGCCAAACGAGGAATGAGCAGTTCTTC
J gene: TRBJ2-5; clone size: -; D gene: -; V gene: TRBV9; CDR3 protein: CASSVGAGYQETQYF; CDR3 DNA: TGTGCCAGCAGCGTAGGGGCAGGTTATCAAGAGACCCAGTACTTC
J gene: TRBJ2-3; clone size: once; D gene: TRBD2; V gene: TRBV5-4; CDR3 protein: CASRAAGGIATDTQYF; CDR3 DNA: TGTGCCAGCAGAGCGGCGGGAGGGATAGCCACAGATACGCAGTATTTT
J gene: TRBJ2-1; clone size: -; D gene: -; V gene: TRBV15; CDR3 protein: CATSRDFNRGYNEQFF; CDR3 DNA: TGTGCCACCAGCAGAGATTTCAATCGGGGCTACAATGAGCAGTTCTTC
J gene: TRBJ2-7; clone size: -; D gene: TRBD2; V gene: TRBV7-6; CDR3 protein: CASSSHSGRNYEQYF; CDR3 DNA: TGTGCCAGCAGCTCACATAGCGGGAGGAATTACGAGCAGTACTTC
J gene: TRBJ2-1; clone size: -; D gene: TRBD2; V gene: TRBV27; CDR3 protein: CASSSLNYGTSALDEQFF; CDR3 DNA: TGTGCCAGCAGTTCCCTAAATTACGGGACTAGCGCCTTGGATGAGCAGTTCTTC
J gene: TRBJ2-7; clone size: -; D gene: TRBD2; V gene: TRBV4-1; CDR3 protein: CASSLAGLAGSWKDEQYF; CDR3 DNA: TGCGCCAGCAGCCTTGCGGGACTAGCGGGAAGTTGGAAGGACGAGCAGTACTTC
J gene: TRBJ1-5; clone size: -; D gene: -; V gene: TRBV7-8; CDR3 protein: CASSLGVTVNQPQHF; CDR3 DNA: TGTGCCAGCAGCTTAGGGGTGACAGTCAATCAGCCCCAGCATTTT
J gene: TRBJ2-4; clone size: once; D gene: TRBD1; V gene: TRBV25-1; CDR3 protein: CASSGSTRQGITDIQYF; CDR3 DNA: TGTGCCAGCAGTGGTTCCACCAGACAGGGTATAACAGACATTCAGTACTTC
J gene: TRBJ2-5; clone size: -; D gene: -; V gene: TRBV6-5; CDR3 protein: CASSYSTGTQETQYF; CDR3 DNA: TGTGCCAGCAGTTACTCGACGGGGACACAGGAGACCCAGTACTTC
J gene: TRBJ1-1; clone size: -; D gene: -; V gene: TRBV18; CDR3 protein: CASSQGEVTEAFF; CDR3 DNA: TGTGCCAGCTCACAAGGGGAGGTGACTGAAGCTTTCTTT
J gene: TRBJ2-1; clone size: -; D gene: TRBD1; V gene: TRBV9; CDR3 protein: CASSVDPGTGGGNEQFF; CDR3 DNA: TGTGCCAGCAGCGTAGACCCCGGGACAGGGGGGGGCAATGAGCAGTTCTTC
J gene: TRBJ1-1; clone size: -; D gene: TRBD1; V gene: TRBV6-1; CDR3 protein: CASSRNRGGNTEAFF; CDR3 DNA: TGTGCCAGCAGTAGAAACAGGGGGGGAAACACTGAAGCTTTCTTT
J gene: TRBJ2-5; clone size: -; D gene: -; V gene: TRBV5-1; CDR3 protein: CASSLELAETQYF; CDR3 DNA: TGCGCCAGCAGCTTGGAATTGGCAGAGACCCAGTACTTC
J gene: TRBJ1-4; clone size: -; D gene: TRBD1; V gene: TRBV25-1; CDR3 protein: CASSHSDRVNEKLFF; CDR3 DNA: TGTGCCAGCAGTCATTCGGACAGGGTAAATGAAAAACTGTTTTTT
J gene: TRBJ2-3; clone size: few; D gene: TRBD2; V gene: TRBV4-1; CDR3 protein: CASSQENYAGGNTDTQYF; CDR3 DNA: TGCGCCAGCAGCCAGGAAAACTATGCGGGAGGGAACACAGATACGCAGTATTTT
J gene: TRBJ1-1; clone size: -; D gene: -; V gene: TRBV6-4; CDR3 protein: CASSDQPGGGGEAFF; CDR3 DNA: TGTGCCAGCAGTGATCAACCCGGGGGGGGCGGGGAAGCTTTCTTT
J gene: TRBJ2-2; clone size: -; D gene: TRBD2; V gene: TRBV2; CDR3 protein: CASSPTSGRGTGELFF; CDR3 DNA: TGTGCCAGCAGCCCTACTAGCGGGAGAGGGACCGGGGAGCTGTTTTTT
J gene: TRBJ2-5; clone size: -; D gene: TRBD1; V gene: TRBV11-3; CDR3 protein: CASSRDRGGYTGEETQYF; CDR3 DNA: TGTGCCAGCAGCCGGGACAGGGGAGGATATACGGGGGAAGAGACCCAGTACTTC
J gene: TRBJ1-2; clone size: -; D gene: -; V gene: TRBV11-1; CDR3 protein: CASSPGGRTNYGYTF; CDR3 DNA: TGTGCCAGCAGCCCGGGTGGCCGGACTAACTATGGCTACACCTTC
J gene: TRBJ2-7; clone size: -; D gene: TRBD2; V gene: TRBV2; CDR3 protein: CASSVGEGTSGEQYF; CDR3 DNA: TGTGCCAGCAGTGTCGGGGAGGGGACTTCGGGCGAGCAGTACTTC
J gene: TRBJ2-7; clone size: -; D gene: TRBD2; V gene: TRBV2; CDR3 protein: CATRSGRNSYEQYF; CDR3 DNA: TGTGCCACCCGAAGCGGGAGGAACTCCTACGAGCAGTACTTC
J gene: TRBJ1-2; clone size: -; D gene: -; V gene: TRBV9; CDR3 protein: CASSVVIKRWGYTF; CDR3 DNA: TGTGCCAGCAGCGTAGTAATCAAGCGATGGGGCTACACCTTC
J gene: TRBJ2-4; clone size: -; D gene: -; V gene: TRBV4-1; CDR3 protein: CASSQSLRGGNIQYF; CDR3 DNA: TGCGCCAGCAGCCAATCTCTAAGGGGAGGAAACATTCAGTACTTC
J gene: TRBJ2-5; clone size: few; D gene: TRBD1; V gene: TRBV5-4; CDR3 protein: CASSPTGAGETQYF; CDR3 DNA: TGTGCCAGCAGCCCGACAGGGGCAGGGGAGACCCAGTACTTC
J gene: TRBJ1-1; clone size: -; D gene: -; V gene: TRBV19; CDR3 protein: CASGWAWNTEAFF; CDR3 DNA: TGTGCCAGTGGGTGGGCGTGGAACACTGAAGCTTTCTTT
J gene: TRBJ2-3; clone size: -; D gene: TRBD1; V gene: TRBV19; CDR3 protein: CASSDGQVGTDTQYF; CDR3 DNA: TGTGCCAGTAGCGACGGACAGGTTGGCACAGATACGCAGTATTTT
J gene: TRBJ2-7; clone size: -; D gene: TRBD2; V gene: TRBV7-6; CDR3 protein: CASSSKAGRLYEQYF; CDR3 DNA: TGTGCCAGCAGCTCAAAAGCGGGACGGCTCTACGAGCAGTACTTC
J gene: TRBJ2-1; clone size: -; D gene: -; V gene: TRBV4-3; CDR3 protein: CASSLSLEGDEQFF; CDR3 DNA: TGCGCCAGCAGCCTATCCTTAGAGGGGGATGAGCAGTTCTTC
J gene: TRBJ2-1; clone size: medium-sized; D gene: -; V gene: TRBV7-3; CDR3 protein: CASSLGGVGSNEQFF; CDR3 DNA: TGTGCCAGCAGCTTAGGAGGAGTAGGCAGCAATGAGCAGTTCTTC